A single sample is the source of the 2 T cell receptor beta chains below, sequenced in a study of PD-L1 blockade in urothelial cancer. The repertoire was sequenced with immunoSEQ multiplex PCR; TCRdb's copy has only in-frame clones and lacks some. The sample shows about 50,000 clones, about 90% of them seen only once. The input for sequencing was PBMCs, taken around atezolizumab (anti-PD-L1) treatment. Every receptor here comes from a man aged 60 to 75 with urothelial cancer.

CDR3 nucleotide sequence: TGTGCCACCAGCACCCCGAGGAGGGTCAATGAGCAGTTCTTC. Its protein product is CATSTPRRVNEQFF. The chain uses TRBV15 and TRBJ2-1; weak D call: TRBD2 (6 bases). Germline V CDR1 and CDR2: LNHNV, YYDKDF (reference sequence). CDR3 size: 14 residues. Between the trimmed V and J ends, which lost 4 bases and 6 bases, there was a span of 13 bases.

The chain links TRBV27 to TRBJ2-1, with 12 bases aligning to TRBD2. CDR1 MNHEY and CDR2 SMNVEV come from the germline V gene (reference sequence). V was clipped by 7 bases and J by 4 bases; unmatched bases: 11. The CDR3 has 17 residues. The CDR3 here is CASKALAGGRWYNEQFF. For the CDR3, the DNA is TGTGCCAGCAAAGCGCTAGCGGGGGGGCGATGGTACAATGAGCAGTTCTTC.